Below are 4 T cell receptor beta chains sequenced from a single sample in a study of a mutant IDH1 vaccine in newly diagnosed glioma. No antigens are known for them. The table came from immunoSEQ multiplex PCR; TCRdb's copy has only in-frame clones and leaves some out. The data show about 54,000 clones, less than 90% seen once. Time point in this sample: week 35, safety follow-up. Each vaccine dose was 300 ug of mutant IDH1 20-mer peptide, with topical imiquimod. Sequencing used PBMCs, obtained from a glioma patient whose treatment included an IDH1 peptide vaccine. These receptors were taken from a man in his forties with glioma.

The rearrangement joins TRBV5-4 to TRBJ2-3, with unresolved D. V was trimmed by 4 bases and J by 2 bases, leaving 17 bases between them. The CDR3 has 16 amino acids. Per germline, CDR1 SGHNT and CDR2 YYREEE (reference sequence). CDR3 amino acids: CASSLLGSGYTDTQYF. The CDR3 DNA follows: TGTGCCAGCAGCCTATTAGGAAGTGGATACACAGATACGCAGTATTTT.

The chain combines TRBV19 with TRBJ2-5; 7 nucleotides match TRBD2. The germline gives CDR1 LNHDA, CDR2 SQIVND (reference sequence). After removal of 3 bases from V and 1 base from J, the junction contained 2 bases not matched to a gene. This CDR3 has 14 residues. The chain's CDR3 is CASSMVAGQETQYF. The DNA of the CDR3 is TGTGCCAGTAGTATGGTAGCGGGCCAAGAGACCCAGTACTTC. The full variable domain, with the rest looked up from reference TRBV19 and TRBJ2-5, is DGGITQSPKYLFRKEGQNVTLSCEQNLNHDAMYWYRQDPGQGLRLIYYSQIVNDFQKGDIAEGYSVSREKKESFPLTVTSAQKNPTAFYLCASSMVAGQETQYFGPGTRLLVL.

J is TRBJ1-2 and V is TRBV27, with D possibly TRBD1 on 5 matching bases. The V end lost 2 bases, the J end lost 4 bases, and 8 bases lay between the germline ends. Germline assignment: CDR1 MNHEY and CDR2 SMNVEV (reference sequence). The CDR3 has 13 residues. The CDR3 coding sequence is TGTGCCAGCAGTTTAAACGGGGCCTATGGCTACACCTTC. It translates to CASSLNGAYGYTF.

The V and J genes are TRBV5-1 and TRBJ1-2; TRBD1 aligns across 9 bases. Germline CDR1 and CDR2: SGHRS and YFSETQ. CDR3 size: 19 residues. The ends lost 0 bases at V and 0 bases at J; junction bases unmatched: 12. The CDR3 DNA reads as TGCGCCAGCAGCTTGGCCTCTCGGACAGGGGTACTAGCTAACTATGGCTACACCTTC. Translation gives CASSLASRTGVLANYGYTF.